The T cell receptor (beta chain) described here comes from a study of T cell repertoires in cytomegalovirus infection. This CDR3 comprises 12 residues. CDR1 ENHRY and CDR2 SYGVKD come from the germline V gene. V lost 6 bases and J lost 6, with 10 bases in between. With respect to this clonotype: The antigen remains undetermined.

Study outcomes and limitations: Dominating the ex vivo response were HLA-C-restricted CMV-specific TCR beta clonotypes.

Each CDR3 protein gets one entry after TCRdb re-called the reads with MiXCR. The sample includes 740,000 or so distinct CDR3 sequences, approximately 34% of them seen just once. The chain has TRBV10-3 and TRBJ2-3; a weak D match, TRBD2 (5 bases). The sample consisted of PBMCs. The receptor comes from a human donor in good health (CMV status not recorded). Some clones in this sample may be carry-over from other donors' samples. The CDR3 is CAISLSGDTQYF. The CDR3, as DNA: TGTGCCATCAGCTTGTCGGGGGATACGCAGTATTTT.